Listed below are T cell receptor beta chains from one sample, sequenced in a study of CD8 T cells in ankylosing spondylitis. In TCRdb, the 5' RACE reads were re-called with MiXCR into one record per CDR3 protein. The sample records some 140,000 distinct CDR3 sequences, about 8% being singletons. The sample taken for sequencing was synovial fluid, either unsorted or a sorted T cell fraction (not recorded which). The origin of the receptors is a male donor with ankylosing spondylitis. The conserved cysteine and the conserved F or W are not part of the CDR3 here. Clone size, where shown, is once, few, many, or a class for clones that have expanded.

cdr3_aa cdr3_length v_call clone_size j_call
ASSLGQTGETQY 12 TRBV5-1 many TRBJ2-5
ASSDDSTYGYT 11 TRBV5-1 many TRBJ1-2
ASSSGNLGDEQF 12 TRBV5-1 - TRBJ2-1
ASSQGWTMNTEAF 13 TRBV3-1 few TRBJ1-1
ATSAGQGRTDTQY 13 TRBV24-1 many TRBJ2-3
AISGTPNEKLF 11 TRBV10-3 many TRBJ1-4
ASTQSGGTEAF 11 TRBV5-1 - TRBJ1-1
SAATLGTEETQY 12 TRBV20-1 many TRBJ2-5
ASSSGGAVPIYGYT 14 TRBV5-1 many TRBJ1-2
ASSQDEDRGAH 11 TRBV4-2 many TRBJ1-5
ASSLRGAETQY 11 TRBV12-3/TRBV12-4 - TRBJ2-5
ASTPGTGLYGYT 12 TRBV6-1 many TRBJ1-2
ASSLDRGSGVPNTIY 15 TRBV13 - TRBJ1-3
ASSYRLRRSF 10 TRBV6-6 - TRBJ1-1
ASSSPGGANEKLF 13 TRBV5-4 few TRBJ1-4
AISESGVPEAF 11 TRBV10-3 many TRBJ1-1
ASSPSGQNLKQF 12 TRBV18 many TRBJ2-1
ASSGLGQGAYEQY 13 TRBV10-2 - TRBJ2-7
ASSLEGNEKLF 11 TRBV5-5 many TRBJ1-4
ASSFGGTANYGYT 13 TRBV28 few TRBJ1-2
ATSDFRSGRAFNEQF 15 TRBV24-1 - TRBJ2-1
ASRYSSTNTEAF 12 TRBV7-9 many TRBJ1-1
ASRRQGTGQPQH 12 TRBV27 - TRBJ1-5
ASSPAGRTAYEQY 13 TRBV5-6 few TRBJ2-7
ASQGGLGIGYT 11 TRBV28 few TRBJ1-2
ASSGPGHRSYEQY 13 TRBV2 - TRBJ2-7
ASSDRARGAADTQY 14 TRBV3-1 many TRBJ2-3
ASSWTVPPNEQF 12 TRBV19 many TRBJ2-1
AISELNEKLF 10 TRBV10-3 few TRBJ1-4
ARQQLGTGGILIQY 14 TRBV5-1 few TRBJ2-4
ASSFFGGSYEQY 12 TRBV7-2 few TRBJ2-7
ASSLEPSGSYEQY 13 TRBV5-1 many TRBJ2-7
ASSYSYQGNEQF 12 TRBV6-5 - TRBJ2-1
ASSLNRGASPLH 12 TRBV7-2 many TRBJ1-6
SARDQPEKGSNEQF 14 TRBV20-1 many TRBJ2-1
ASSRAPGGGDTEAF 14 TRBV18 few TRBJ1-1
ASSLDRTGYT 10 TRBV5-1 many TRBJ1-2
ASSRRASGRVTDTQY 15 TRBV7-2 - TRBJ2-3
SAYPGLAGGLAKNIQY 16 TRBV20-1 few TRBJ2-4
ASSSPQGAHRGEQY 14 TRBV7-2 many TRBJ2-7
ASNPGGTTDTQY 12 TRBV28 few TRBJ2-3
ASSLLVNQPQH 11 TRBV27 many TRBJ1-5
ASSHLKQSTDTQY 13 TRBV4-1 - TRBJ2-3
ATSPSGIRDTQY 12 TRBV24-1 many TRBJ2-3
ASYLTGTTDTQY 12 TRBV5-1 many TRBJ2-3
ASSQRANYGYT 11 TRBV3-1 few TRBJ1-2
ASSFVTSNYGYT 12 TRBV5-4 few TRBJ1-2
SATPLAQGARRGYT 14 TRBV20-1 few TRBJ1-2